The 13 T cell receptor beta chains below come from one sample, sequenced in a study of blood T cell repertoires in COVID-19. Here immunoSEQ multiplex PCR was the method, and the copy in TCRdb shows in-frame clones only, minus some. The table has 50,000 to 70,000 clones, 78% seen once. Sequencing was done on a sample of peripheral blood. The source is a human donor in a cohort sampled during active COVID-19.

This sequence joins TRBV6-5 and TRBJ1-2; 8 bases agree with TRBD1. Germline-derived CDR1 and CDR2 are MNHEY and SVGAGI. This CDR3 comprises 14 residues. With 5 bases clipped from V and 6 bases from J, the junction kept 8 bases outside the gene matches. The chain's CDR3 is CASSRTGTGHGYTF. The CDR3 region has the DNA TGTGCCAGCAGTCGCACCGGGACAGGCCATGGCTACACCTTC.

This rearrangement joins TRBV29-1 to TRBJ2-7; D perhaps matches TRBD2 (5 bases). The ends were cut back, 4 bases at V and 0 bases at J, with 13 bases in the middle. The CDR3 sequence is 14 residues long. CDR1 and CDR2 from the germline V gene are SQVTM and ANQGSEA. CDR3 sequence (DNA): TGCAGCGTTGCCCCCGGGATTAGCTCCTACGAGCAGTACTTC. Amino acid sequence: CSVAPGISSYEQYF.

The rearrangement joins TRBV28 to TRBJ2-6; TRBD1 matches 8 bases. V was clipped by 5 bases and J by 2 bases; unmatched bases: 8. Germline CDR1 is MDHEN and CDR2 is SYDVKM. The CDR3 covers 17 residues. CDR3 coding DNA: TGTGCCAGCAGTCCCAGGGGGCGAGGAGCTGGGGCCAACGTCCTGACTTTC. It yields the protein CASSPRGRGAGANVLTF.

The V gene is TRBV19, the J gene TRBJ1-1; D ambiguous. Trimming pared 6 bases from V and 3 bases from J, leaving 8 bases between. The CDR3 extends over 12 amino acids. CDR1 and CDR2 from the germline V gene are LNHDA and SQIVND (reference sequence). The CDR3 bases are TGTGCCAGTAGGCGGTGGGACACTGAAGCTTTCTTT. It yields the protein CASRRWDTEAFF.

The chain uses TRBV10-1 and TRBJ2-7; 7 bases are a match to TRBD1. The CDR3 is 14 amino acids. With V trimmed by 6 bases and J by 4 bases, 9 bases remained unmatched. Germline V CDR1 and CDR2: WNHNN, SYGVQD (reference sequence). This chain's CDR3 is CASRTGQRNYEQYF. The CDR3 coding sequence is TGCGCCAGCAGGACGGGACAGAGAAATTACGAGCAGTACTTC.

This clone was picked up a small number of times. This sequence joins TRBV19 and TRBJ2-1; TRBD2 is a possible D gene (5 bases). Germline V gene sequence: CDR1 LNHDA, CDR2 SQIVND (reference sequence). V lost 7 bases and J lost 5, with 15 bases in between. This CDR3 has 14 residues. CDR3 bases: TGTGCCAGTAACGAGGGATATGTAAACAATGAGCAGTTCTTC. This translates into CASNEGYVNNEQFF.

The CDR3 DNA is TGTGCCAGTAGTATCCGGGACAGGGGGTTTATGAACACTGAAGCTTTCTTT. This codes for CASSIRDRGFMNTEAFF. This chain links TRBV19 with TRBJ1-1, with 11 bases lining up with TRBD1. The CDR3 sequence is 17 residues long. Germline CDR1 reads LNHDA; CDR2 reads SQIVND (reference sequence). Trimming took 3 bases from V and 0 from J; bases not matched to a gene: 6.

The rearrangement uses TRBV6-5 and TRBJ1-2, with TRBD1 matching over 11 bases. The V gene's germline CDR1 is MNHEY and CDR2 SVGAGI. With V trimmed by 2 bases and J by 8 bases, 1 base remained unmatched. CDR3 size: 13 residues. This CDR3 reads CASSYGTGGGYTF. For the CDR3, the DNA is TGTGCCAGCAGTTACGGGACAGGGGGAGGCTACACCTTC.

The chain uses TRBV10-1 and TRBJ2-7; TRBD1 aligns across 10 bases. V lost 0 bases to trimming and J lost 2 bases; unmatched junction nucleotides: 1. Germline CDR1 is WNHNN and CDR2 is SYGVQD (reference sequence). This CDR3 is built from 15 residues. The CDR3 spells CASSESGQGAYEQYF. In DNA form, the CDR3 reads TGCGCCAGCAGTGAGTCCGGACAGGGGGCCTACGAGCAGTACTTC.

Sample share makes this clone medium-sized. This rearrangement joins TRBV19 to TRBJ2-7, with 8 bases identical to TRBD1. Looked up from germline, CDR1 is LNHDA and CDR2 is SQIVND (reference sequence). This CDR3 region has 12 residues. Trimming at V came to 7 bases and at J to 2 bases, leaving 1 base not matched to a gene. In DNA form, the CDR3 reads TGTGCCAGTAAGGGACAGGCCTACGAGCAGTACTTC. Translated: CASKGQAYEQYF.

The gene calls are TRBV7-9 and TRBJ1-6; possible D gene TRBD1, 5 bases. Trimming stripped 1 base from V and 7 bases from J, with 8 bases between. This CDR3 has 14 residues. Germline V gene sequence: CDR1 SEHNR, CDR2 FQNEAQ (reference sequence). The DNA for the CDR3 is TGTGCCAGCAGCTTAGAGGCAGGGAATTCACCCCTCCACTTT. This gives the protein CASSLEAGNSPLHF. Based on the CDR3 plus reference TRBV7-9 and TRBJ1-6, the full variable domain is DTGVSQNPRHKITKRGQNVTFRCDPISEHNRLYWYRQTLGQGPEFLTYFQNEAQLEKSRLLSDRFSAERPKGSFSTLEIQRTEQGDSAMYLCASSLEAGNSPLHFGNGTRLTVT.

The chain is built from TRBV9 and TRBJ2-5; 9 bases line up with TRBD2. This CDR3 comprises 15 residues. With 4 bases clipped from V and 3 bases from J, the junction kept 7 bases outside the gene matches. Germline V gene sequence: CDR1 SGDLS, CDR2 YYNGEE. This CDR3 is CASSLSGTSKETQYF. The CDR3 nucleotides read TGTGCCAGCAGCCTATCCGGGACTAGCAAAGAGACCCAGTACTTC.

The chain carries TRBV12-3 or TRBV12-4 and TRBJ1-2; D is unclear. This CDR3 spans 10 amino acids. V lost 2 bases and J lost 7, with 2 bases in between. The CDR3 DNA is TGTGCCAGCAGTTTACGTGGCTACACCTTC. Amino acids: CASSLRGYTF.